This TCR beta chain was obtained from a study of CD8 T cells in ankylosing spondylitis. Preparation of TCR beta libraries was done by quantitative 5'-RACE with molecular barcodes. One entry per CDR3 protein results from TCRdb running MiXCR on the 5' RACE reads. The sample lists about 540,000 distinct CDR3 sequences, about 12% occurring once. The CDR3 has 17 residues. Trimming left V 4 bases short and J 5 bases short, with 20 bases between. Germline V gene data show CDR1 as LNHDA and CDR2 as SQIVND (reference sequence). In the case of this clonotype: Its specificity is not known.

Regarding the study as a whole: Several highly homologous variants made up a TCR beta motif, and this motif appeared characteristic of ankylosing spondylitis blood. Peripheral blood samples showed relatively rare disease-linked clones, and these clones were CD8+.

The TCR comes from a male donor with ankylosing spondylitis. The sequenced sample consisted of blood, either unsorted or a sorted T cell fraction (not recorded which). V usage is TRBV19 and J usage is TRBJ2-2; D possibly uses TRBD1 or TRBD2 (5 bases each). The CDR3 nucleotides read TGTGCCAGTAGTACTTCCAGAGGGGCTCTCAGGACCGGGGAGCTGTTTTTT. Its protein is CASSTSRGALRTGELFF.